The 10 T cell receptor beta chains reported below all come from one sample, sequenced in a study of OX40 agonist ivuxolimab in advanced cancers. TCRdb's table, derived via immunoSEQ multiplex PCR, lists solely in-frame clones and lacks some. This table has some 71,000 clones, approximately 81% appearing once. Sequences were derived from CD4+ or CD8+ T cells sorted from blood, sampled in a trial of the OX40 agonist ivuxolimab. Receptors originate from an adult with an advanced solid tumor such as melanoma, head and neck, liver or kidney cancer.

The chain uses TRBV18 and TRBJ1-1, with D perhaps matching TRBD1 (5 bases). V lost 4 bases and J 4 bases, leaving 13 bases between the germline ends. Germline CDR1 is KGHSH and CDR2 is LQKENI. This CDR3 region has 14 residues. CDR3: CASSLAGYTTEAFF. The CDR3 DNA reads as TGTGCCAGCTCACTAGCAGGGTATACCACTGAAGCTTTCTTT. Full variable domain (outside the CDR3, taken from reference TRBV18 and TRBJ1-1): NAGVMQNPRHLVRRRGQEARLRCSPMKGHSHVYWYRQLPEEGLKFMVYLQKENIIDESGMPKERFSAEFPKEGPSILRIQQVVRGDSAAYFCASSLAGYTTEAFFGQGTRLTVV.

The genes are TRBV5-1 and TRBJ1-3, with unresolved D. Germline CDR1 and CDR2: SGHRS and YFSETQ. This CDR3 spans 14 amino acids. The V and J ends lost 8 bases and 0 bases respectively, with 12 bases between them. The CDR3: CASTTGSSGNTIYF. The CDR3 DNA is TGCGCCAGTACCACGGGGAGCTCTGGAAACACCATATATTTT. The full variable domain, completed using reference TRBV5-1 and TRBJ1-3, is KAGVTQTPRYLIKTRGQQVTLSCSPISGHRSVSWYQQTPGQGLQFLFEYFSETQRNKGNFPGRFSGRQFSNSRSEMNVSTLELGDSALYLCASTTGSSGNTIYFGEGSWLTVV.

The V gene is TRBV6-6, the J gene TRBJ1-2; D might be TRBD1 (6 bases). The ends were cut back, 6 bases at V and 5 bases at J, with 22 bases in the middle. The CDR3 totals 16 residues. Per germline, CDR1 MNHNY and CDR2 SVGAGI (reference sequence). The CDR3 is CASSRGDIQDGYGYTF. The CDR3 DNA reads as TGTGCCAGCAGCCGGGGGGACATCCAGGACGGTTATGGCTACACCTTC.

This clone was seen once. The CDR3 reads CASSMLSEKLFF. The CDR3 bases are TGTGCCAGTAGTATGTTGAGCGAAAAACTGTTTTTT. This chain links TRBV19 with TRBJ1-4; D is unresolved. V was cut by 3 bases and J by 8 bases, with 7 bases left in between. Germline V gene data show CDR1 as LNHDA and CDR2 as SQIVND (reference sequence). The CDR3 loop spans 12 amino acids.

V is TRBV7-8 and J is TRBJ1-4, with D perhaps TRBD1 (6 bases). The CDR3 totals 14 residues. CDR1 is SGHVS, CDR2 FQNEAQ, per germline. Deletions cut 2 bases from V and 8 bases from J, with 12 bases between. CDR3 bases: TGTGCCAGCAGCTTACCTGGGACAAGCGAAAAACTGTTTTTT. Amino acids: CASSLPGTSEKLFF.

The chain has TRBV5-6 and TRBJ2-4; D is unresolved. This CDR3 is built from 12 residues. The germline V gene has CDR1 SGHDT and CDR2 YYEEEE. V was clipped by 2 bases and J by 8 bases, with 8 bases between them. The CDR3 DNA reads TGTGCCAGCAGCTTTAACTTTGACATTCAGTACTTC. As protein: CASSFNFDIQYF.

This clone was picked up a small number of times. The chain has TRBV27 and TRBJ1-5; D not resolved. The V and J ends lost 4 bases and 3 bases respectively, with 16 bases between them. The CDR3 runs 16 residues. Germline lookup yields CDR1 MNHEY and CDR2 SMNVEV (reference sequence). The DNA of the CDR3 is TGTGCCAGCAGTTCGGGCGGCCCGGGTTTCAATCAGCCCCAGCATTTT. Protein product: CASSSGGPGFNQPQHF.

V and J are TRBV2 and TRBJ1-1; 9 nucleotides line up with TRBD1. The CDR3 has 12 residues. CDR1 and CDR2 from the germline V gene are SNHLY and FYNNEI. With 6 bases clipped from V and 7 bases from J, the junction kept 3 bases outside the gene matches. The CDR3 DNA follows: TGTGCCAGCAGCCGGACAGGGGTTGAAGCTTTCTTT. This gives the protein CASSRTGVEAFF.

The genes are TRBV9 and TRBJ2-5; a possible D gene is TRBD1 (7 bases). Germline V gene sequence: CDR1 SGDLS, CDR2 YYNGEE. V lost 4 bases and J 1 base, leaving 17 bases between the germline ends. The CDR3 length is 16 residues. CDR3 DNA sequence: TGTGCCAGCAGCCCCCCTGGAGGGGGCTCCCAAGAGACCCAGTACTTC. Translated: CASSPPGGGSQETQYF.

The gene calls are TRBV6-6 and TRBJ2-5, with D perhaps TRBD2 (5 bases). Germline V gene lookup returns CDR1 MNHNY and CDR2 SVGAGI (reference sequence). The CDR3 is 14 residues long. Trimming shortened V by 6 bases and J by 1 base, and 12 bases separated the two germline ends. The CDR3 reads CASRMPGIQETQYF. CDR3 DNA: TGTGCCAGCAGGATGCCGGGAATCCAAGAGACCCAGTACTTC.